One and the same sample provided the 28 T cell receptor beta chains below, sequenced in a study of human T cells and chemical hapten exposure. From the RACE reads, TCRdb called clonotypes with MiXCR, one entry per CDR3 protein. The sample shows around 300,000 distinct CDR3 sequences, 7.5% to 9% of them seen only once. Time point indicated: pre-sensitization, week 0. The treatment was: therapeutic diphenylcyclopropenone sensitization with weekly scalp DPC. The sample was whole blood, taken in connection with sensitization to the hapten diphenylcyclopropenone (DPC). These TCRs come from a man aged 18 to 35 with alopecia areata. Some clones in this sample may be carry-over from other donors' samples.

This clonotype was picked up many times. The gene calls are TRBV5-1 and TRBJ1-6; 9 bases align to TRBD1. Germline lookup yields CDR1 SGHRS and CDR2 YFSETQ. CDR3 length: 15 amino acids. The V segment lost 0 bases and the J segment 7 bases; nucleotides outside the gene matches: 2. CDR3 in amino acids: CASSLGDRENSPLHF. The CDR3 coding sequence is TGCGCCAGCAGCTTGGGGGACAGGGAGAATTCACCCCTCCACTTT.

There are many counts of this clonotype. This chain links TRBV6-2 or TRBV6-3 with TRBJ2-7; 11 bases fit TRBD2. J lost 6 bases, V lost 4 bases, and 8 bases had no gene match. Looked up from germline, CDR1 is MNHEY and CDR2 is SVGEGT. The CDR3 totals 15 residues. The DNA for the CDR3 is TGTGCCAGCAGTTTTCTAGCGGGGGGCCGCCGCGAGCAGTACGTC. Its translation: CASSFLAGGRREQYV.

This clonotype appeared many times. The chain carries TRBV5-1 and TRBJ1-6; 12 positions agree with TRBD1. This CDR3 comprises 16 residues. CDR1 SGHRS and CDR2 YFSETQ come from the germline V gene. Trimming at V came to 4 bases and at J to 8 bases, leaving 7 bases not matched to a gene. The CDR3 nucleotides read TGCGCCAGCAGCCCGGGACAGGGGGCTTCGGATTCACCCCTCCACTTT. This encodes CASSPGQGASDSPLHF.

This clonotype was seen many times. The CDR3 here is CAISALEIPAEAFF. The CDR3 DNA sequence: TGTGCCATCAGCGCCCTCGAAATACCGGCTGAAGCTTTCTTT. This sequence joins TRBV10-3 and TRBJ1-1; D call uncertain. Germline lookup yields CDR1 ENHRY and CDR2 SYGVKD. The CDR3 contains 14 residues. Trimming stripped 6 bases from V and 6 bases from J, with 17 bases between.

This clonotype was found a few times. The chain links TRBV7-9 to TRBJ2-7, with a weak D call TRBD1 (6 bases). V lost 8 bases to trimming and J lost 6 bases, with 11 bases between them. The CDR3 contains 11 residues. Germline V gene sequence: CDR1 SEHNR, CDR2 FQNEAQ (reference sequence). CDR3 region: CASQQGPEQYF. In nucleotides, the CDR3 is TGTGCCAGCCAACAGGGCCCCGAGCAGTACTTC. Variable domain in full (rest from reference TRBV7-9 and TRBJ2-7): DTGVSQNPRHKITKRGQNVTFRCDPISEHNRLYWYRQTLGQGPEFLTYFQNEAQLEKSRLLSDRFSAERPKGSFSTLEIQRTEQGDSAMYLCASQQGPEQYFGPGTRLTVT.

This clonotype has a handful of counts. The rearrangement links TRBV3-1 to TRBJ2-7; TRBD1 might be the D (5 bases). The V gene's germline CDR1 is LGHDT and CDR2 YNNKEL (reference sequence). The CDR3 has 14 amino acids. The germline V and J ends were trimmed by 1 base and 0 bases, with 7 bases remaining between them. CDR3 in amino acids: CASSQGTPSYEQYF. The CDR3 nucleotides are TGTGCCAGCAGCCAAGGGACACCCTCCTACGAGCAGTACTTC.

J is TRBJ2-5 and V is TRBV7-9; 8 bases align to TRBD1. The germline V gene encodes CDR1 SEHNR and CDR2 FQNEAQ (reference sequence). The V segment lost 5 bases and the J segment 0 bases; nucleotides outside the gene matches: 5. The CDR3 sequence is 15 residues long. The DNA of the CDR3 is TGTGCCAGCAGCCCCGGGACAGGAGACCAAGAGACCCAGTACTTC. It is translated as CASSPGTGDQETQYF.

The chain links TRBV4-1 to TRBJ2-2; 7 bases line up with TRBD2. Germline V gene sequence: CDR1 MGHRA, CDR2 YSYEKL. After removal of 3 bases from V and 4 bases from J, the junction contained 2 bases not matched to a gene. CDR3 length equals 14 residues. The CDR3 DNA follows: TGCGCCAGCAGCCATGCGGGGGTCACCGGGGAGCTGTTTTTT. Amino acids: CASSHAGVTGELFF.

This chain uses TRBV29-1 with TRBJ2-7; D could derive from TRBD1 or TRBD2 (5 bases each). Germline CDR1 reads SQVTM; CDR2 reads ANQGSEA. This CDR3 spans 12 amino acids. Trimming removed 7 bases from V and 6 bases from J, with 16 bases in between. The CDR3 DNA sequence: TGCAGCGCGGCAGGGAGACGTGTCGAGCAGTACGTC. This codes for CSAAGRRVEQYV.

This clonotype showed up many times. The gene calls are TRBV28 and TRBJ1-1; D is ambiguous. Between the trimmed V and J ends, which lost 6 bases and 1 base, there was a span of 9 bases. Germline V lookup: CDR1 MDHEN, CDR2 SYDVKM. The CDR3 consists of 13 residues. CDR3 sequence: CASSPGGNTEAFF. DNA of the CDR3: TGTGCCAGCAGCCCAGGAGGGAACACTGAAGCTTTCTTT.

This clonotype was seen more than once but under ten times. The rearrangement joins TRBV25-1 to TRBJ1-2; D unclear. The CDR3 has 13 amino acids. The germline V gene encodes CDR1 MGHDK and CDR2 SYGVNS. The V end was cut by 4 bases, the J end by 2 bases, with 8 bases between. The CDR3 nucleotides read TGTGCCAGCAGTGCCCCAAAGAACTATGGCTACACCTTC. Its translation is CASSAPKNYGYTF.

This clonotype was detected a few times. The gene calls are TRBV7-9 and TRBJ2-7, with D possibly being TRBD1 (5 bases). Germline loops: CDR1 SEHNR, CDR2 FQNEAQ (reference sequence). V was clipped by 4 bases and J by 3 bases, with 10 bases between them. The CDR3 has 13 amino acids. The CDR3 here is CASSYDSYYEQYV. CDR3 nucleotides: TGTGCCAGCAGCTACGACAGCTACTACGAGCAGTACGTC.

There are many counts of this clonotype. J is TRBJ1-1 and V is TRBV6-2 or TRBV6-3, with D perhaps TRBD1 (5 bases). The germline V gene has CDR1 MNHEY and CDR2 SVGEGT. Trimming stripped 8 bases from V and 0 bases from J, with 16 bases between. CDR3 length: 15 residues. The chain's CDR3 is CASGLPGRMNTEAFF. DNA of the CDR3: TGTGCCAGCGGACTCCCGGGACGGATGAACACTGAAGCTTTCTTT.

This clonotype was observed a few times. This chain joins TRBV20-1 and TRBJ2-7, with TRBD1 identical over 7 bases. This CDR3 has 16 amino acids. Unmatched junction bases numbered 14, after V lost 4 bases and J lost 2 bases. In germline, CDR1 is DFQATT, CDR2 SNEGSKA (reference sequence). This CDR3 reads CSATSDPGQRTYEQYF. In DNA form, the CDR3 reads TGCAGTGCTACTTCCGACCCGGGACAGAGGACCTACGAGCAGTACTTC.

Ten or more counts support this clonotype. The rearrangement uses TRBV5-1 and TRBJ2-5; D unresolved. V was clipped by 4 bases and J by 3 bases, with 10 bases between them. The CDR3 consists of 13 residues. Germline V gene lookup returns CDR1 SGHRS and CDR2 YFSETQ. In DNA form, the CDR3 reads TGCGCCAGCAGCGTGGAACCAGAAGAGACCCAGTACTTC. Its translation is CASSVEPEETQYF.

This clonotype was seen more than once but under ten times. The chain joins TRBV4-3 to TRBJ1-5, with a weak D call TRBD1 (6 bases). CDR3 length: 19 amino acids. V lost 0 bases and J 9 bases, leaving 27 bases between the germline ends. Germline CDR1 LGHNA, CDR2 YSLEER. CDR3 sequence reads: CASSQDTTWVKGGLRPQHF. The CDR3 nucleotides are TGCGCCAGCAGCCAAGATACAACGTGGGTTAAGGGGGGTTTGAGGCCCCAGCATTTT.

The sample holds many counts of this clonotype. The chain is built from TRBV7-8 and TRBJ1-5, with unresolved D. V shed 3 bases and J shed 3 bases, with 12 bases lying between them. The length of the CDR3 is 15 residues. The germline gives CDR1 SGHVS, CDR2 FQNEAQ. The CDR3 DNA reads TGTGCCAGCAGCTTCGGGCCATCTAACAATCAGCCCCAGCATTTT. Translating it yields CASSFGPSNNQPQHF.

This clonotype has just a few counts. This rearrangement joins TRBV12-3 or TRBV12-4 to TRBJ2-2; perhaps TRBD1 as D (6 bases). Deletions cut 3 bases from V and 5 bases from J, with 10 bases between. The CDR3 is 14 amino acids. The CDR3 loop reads CASSFPTGTGELFF. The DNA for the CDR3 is TGTGCCAGCAGTTTCCCTACAGGGACCGGGGAGCTGTTTTTT.

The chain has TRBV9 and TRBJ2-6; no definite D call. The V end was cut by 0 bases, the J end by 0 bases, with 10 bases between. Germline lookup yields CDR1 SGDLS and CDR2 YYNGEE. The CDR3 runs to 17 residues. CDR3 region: CASSVAPASSGANVLTF. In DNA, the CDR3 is TGTGCCAGCAGCGTAGCTCCGGCTAGCTCTGGGGCCAACGTCCTGACTTTC.

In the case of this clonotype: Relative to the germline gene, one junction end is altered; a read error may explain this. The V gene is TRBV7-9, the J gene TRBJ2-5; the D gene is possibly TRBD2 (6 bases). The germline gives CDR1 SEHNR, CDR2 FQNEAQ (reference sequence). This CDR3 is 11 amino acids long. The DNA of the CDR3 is TGTGCCAGCAGCTCCGCCGGGACTGCCGCCTTC. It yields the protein CASSSAGTAAF.

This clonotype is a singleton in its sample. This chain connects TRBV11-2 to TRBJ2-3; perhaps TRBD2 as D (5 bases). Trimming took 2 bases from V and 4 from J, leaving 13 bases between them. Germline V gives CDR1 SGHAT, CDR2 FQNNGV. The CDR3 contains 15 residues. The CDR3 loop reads CASSLFLAGADTQYF. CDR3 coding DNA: TGTGCCAGCAGCTTATTTCTAGCCGGGGCAGATACGCAGTATTTT.

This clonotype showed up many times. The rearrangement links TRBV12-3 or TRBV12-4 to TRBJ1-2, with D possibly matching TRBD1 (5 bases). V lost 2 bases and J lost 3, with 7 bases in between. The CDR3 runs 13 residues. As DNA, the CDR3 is TGTGCCAGCAGTTTAAGGGGCTACTATGGCTACACCTTC. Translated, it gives CASSLRGYYGYTF.

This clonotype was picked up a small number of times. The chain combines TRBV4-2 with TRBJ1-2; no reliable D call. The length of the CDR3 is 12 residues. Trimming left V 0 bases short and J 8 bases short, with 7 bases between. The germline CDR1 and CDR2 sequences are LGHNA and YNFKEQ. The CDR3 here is CASSQDKSGYTF. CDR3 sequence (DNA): TGTGCCAGCAGCCAAGATAAGAGCGGCTACACCTTC.

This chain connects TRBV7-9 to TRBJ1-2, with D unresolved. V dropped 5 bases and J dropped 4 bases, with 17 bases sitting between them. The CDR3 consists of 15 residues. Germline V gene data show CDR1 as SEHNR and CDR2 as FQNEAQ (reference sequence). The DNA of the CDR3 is TGTGCCAGCAGCGATCTATCGGACGACCGCTATGGCTACACCTTC. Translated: CASSDLSDDRYGYTF.

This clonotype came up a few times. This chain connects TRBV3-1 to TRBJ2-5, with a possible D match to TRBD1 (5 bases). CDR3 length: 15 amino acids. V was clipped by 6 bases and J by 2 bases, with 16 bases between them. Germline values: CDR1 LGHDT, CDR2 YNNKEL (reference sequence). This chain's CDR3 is CASSHPDRSQETQYF. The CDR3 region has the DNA TGTGCCAGCAGTCACCCTGACAGATCTCAAGAGACCCAGTACTTC.

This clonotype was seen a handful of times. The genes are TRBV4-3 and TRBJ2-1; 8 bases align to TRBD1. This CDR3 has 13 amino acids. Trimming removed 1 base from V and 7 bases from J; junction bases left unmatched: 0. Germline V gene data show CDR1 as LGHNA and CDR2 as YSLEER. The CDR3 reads CASSQGQGNEQFF. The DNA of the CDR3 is TGCGCCAGCAGCCAAGGACAGGGGAATGAGCAGTTCTTC.

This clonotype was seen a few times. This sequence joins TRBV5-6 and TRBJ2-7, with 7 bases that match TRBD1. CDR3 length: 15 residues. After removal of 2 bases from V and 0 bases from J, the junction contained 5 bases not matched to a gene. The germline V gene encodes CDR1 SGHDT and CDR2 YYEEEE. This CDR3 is CASSFPGDSSYEQYF. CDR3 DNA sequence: TGTGCCAGCAGCTTTCCCGGGGACAGCTCCTACGAGCAGTACTTC.

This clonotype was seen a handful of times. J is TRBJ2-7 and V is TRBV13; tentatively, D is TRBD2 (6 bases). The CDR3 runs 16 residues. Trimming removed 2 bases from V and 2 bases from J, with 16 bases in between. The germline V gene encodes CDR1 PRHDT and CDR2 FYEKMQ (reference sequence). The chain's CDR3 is CASSLTGAGMPYEQYF. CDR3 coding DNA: TGTGCCAGCAGCTTAACAGGAGCGGGCATGCCCTACGAGCAGTACTTC.